These 11 T cell receptor beta chains were all obtained from the same sample, sequenced in a study of blood T cell repertoires in COVID-19. Using immunoSEQ multiplex PCR, the repertoire was profiled, and TCRdb retains in-frame clones only, with some absent. In the table there are around 300,000 clones, 75% to 90% of which are singletons. The sequencing sample was made of peripheral blood. These receptors were taken from a woman in her fifties or sixties with COVID-19, enrolled during active disease.

This clone was seen once. The rearrangement joins TRBV6-2 or TRBV6-3 to TRBJ1-5; D gene unclear. Trimming took 6 bases from V and 0 from J, leaving 12 bases between them. CDR3 length: 15 residues. Germline V gene lookup returns CDR1 MNHEY and CDR2 SVGEGT. For the CDR3, the DNA is TGTGCCAGCAGCGTGGCGGGTTATAGCAATCAGCCCCAGCATTTT. Amino acid sequence: CASSVAGYSNQPQHF.

V and J are TRBV30 and TRBJ2-2; D gene unclear. CDR3 length: 14 amino acids. Germline V gene data show CDR1 as GTSNPN and CDR2 as SVGIG (reference sequence). V was pared by 2 bases and J by 3 bases, with 10 bases between. This CDR3 reads CAWSLWQYTGELFF. The CDR3 nucleotides are TGTGCCTGGAGTTTATGGCAGTACACCGGGGAGCTGTTTTTT.

V usage is TRBV19 and J usage is TRBJ1-1; weak D call: TRBD1 (5 bases). The CDR3 runs 14 residues. Germline V gene data show CDR1 as LNHDA and CDR2 as SQIVND (reference sequence). V was clipped by 3 bases and J by 3 bases, with 11 bases between them. The CDR3 bases are TGTGCCAGTAGTATTGGGGGAGGGGACACTGAAGCTTTCTTT. It specifies CASSIGGGDTEAFF.

The chain carries TRBV3-1 (or the pseudogene TRBV3-2) and TRBJ1-1, with D possibly TRBD1 on 6 matching bases. CDR3 length: 14 amino acids. V lost 5 bases to trimming and J lost 2 bases, with 12 bases between them. The V gene's germline CDR1 is LGHDT and CDR2 YNNKEL (reference sequence). The DNA for the CDR3 is TGTGCCAGCAGCGCCATGGACAGAAACACTGAAGCTTTCTTT. Its protein product is CASSAMDRNTEAFF.

As regards this clone: The sample carries other DNA sequences with the same CDR3. V is TRBV19 and J is TRBJ2-7, with D perhaps matching TRBD2 (6 bases). V lost 3 bases to trimming and J lost 1 base, with 7 bases between them. The CDR3 has 13 amino acids. Germline CDR1 reads LNHDA; CDR2 reads SQIVND (reference sequence). CDR3 sequence (DNA): TGTGCCAGTAGTATCGGGGGTTCCTACGAGCAGTACTTC. Its protein product is CASSIGGSYEQYF.

The gene calls are TRBV5-1 and TRBJ2-5; TRBD1 agrees at 10 bases. The CDR3 is made up of 17 amino acids. V lost 5 bases to trimming and J lost 5 bases; unmatched junction nucleotides: 15. Germline assignment: CDR1 SGHRS and CDR2 YFSETQ. In DNA, the CDR3 is TGCGCCAGCAGACCGCGTCCCGGGACAGGGGTGTGGGAGACCCAGTACTTC. It encodes CASRPRPGTGVWETQYF.

The genes are TRBV29-1 and TRBJ1-2; tentatively, D is TRBD1 (5 bases). V lost 4 bases and J 3 bases, leaving 9 bases between the germline ends. This CDR3 comprises 12 residues. The germline V gene encodes CDR1 SQVTM and CDR2 ANQGSEA. The DNA for the CDR3 is TGCAGCGTTGCCCGACAGTACTATGGCTACACCTTC. It yields the protein CSVARQYYGYTF.

The chain joins TRBV7-3 to TRBJ1-1; D not certain. Per the germline V gene, CDR1 is SGHTA and CDR2 is FQGTGA. The CDR3 length is 14 residues. Trimming pared 5 bases from V and 1 base from J, leaving 11 bases between. DNA for the CDR3: TGTGCCAGCAGCACCGGACTGTCGAACACTGAAGCTTTCTTT. Amino acids: CASSTGLSNTEAFF.

The chain recombines TRBV25-1 with TRBJ2-3; 11 bases map to TRBD2. V trimming: 11 bases; J trimming: 2 bases; junction bases outside the gene matches: 12. The CDR3 has 16 residues. In germline, CDR1 is MGHDK, CDR2 SYGVNS. The CDR3 DNA follows: TGTGCCTGCTCCCCTGGACTAGCGGGCTACACAGATACGCAGTATTTT. Translated: CACSPGLAGYTDTQYF.

The V gene is TRBV5-4, the J gene TRBJ2-1, with 8 bases lining up with TRBD2. This CDR3 has 16 amino acids. Germline loops: CDR1 SGHNT, CDR2 YYREEE (reference sequence). After removal of 0 bases from V and 3 bases from J, the junction contained 5 bases not matched to a gene. CDR3 bases: TGTGCCAGCAGCTTGGAGGCGGCGGGAGGCTACAATGAGCAGTTCTTC. Translating it yields CASSLEAAGGYNEQFF.

The chain recombines TRBV6-5 with TRBJ1-4; D remains unclear. V lost 4 bases to trimming and J lost 8 bases, with 14 bases between them. Germline CDR1 and CDR2: MNHEY and SVGAGI. This CDR3 is 14 amino acids long. The CDR3 nucleotides read TGTGCCAGCAGTTCCTCTTTTGAAGCGGAAAAACTGTTTTTT. It translates to CASSSSFEAEKLFF.